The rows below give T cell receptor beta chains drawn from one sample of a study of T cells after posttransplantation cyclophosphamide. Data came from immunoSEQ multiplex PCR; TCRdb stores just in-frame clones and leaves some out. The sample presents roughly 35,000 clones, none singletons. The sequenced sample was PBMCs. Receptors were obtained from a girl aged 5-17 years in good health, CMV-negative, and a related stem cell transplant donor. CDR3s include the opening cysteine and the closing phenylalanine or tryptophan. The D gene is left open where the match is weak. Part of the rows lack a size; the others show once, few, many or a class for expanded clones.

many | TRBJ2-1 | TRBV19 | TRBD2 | TGTGCCAGTAGTATAGTACTAGCGGGAGGCAATGAGCAGTTCTTC | CASSIVLAGGNEQFF
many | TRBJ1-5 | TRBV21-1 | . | TGTGCCAGCAGCATTGTGACAATCTCCAATCAGCCCCAGCATTTT | CASSIVTISNQPQHF
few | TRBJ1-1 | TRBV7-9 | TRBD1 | TGTGCCAGCAGCATCGGGACAGGGTTACCTGAAGCTTTCTTT | CASSIGTGLPEAFF
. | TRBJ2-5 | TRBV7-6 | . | TGTGCCAGCAGCAAGCTTACGGGGTTCGGCAGGAAAGAGACCCAGTACTTC | CASSKLTGFGRKETQYF
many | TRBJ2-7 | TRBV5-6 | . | TGTGCCAGCAGGCCCTTGGAGGGACCTATCTACGAGCAGTACTTC | CASRPLEGPIYEQYF
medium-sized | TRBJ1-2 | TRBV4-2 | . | TGTGCCAGCAGCCAAGATAGGGACTCGATGGGAGGCTACACCTTC | CASSQDRDSMGGYTF
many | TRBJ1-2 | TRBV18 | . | TGTGCCAGCTCACCGGACACTAACTATGGCTACACCTTC | CASSPDTNYGYTF
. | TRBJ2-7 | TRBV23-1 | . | TGCGCCAGCAAACCGACAGGTTACGAAACCTACGAGCAGTACTTC | CASKPTGYETYEQYF
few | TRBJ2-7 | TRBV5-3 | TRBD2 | TGTGCCAGAAGCCTTATCGGGACTAGAACGGGAGAGCAGTACTTC | CARSLIGTRTGEQYF
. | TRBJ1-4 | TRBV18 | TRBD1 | TGTGCCAGCTCACTTACCGGGACAGGGGGCCCTAATGAAAAACTGTTTTTT | CASSLTGTGGPNEKLFF
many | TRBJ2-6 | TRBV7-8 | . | TGTGCCAGCAGCTTATTAATGACAACTGGGGCCAACGTCCTGACTTTC | CASSLLMTTGANVLTF
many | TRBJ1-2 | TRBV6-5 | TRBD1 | TGTGCCAGCAGCCCCTCGACAGGGATTTACTATGGCTACACCTTC | CASSPSTGIYYGYTF
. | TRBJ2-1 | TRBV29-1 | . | TGCAGCGTTCGGACTACGTACAATGAGCAGTTCTTC | CSVRTTYNEQFF
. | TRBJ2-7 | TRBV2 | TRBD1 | TGTGCCAGCAGTGAAAGGGCCAGGGGGCGTCGCGAGCAGTACTTC | CASSERARGRREQYF
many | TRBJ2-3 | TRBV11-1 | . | TGTGCCAGCAGCTTACGATGGCAGGGTACAGATACGCAGTATTTT | CASSLRWQGTDTQYF
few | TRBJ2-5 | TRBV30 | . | TGTGCCTGGAGTGCGGGAGAGAGGGAGACCCAGTACTTC | CAWSAGERETQYF
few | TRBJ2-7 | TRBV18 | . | TGTGCCAGCTCACCAACAGAGTACGAGCAGTACTTC | CASSPTEYEQYF
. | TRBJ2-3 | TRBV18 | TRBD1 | TGTGCCAGCTCAACGCTTGGGACAGGCACAGATACGCAGTATTTT | CASSTLGTGTDTQYF
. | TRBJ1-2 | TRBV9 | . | TGTGCCAGCAGCGTAGATCCCAAACAGTACAAACTTTTTAACTATGGCTACACCTTC | CASSVDPKQYKLFNYGYTF
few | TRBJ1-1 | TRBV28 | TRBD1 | TGTGCCAGCAGTTTATACATTGGTTCGACAGGGGGTAGAGATACTGAAGCTTTCTTT | CASSLYIGSTGGRDTEAFF
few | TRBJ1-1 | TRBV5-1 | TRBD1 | TGCGCCAGCGGCCAGGGGGGCACTGAAGCTTTCTTT | CASGQGGTEAFF
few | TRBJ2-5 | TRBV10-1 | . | TGCGCCAGCAGTGAGGGTGGTCCGGGTCTTCAAGAGACCCAGTACTTC | CASSEGGPGLQETQYF
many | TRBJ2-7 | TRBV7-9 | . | TGTGCCAGCAGCTACCGACAGTCGCGCTCCTACGAGCAGTACTTC | CASSYRQSRSYEQYF
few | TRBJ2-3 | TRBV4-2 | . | TGTGCCAGCAGCCCCGGACTACCATACACAGATACGCAGTATTTT | CASSPGLPYTDTQYF
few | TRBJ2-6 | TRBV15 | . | TGTGCCACCAGCAGCGACAGGTCGTCTGGGGCCAACGTCCTGACTTTC | CATSSDRSSGANVLTF
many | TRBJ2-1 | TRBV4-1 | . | TGCGCCAGCAGCCCCAGGGTGGGGTACAATGAGCAGTTCTTC | CASSPRVGYNEQFF
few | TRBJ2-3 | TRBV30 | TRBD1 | TGTGCCTGGAGTACAGGGGTACCCACAGATACGCAGTATTTT | CAWSTGVPTDTQYF
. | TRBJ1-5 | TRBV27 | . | TGTGCCAGCAGGTCGGACAGCTTCAATCAGCCCCAGCATTTT | CASRSDSFNQPQHF
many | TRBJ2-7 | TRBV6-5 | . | TGTGCCAGCGCCCGAGGGACTGGCTACTACGAGCAGTACTTC | CASARGTGYYEQYF